A single sample is the source of the 25 T cell receptor beta chains below, sequenced in a study of blood T cell repertoires in COVID-19. Here immunoSEQ multiplex PCR was the method, and the copy in TCRdb shows in-frame clones only, minus some. The table lists about 290,000 clones, under 90% of them singletons. The sequenced sample was PBMCs or T cells enriched from blood (not recorded which). Every receptor here comes from a woman aged 40 to 50 who had recovered from COVID-19.

The chain links TRBV5-4 to TRBJ1-3; 7 nucleotides line up with TRBD1. The length of the CDR3 is 14 residues. V lost 3 bases and J lost 0; bases outside the gene matches: 0. CDR1 and CDR2 from the germline V gene are SGHNT and YYREEE (reference sequence). The CDR3 sequence is CASSWDSSGNTIYF. CDR3 DNA sequence: TGTGCCAGCAGCTGGGACAGCTCTGGAAACACCATATATTTT.

This clone was detected once. This CDR3 is CATSRDRGILGEQYF. The DNA of the CDR3 is TGTGCCACCAGCAGAGATCGGGGTATCCTCGGCGAGCAGTACTTC. The chain employs TRBV15 and TRBJ2-7, with D possibly TRBD2 on 5 matching bases. The CDR3 is 15 amino acids. Deletions cut 0 bases from V and 6 bases from J, with 15 bases between. Germline CDR1 reads LNHNV; CDR2 reads YYDKDF (reference sequence).

J is TRBJ2-1 and V is TRBV7-2; 8 positions agree with TRBD2. Unmatched junction bases numbered 11, after V lost 7 bases and J lost 6 bases. Germline lookup yields CDR1 SGHTA and CDR2 FQGNSA. The CDR3 length is 15 residues. CDR3 amino acids: CASTPPGTRANEQFF. Here the CDR3 DNA reads TGTGCCAGCACACCCCCCGGGACTAGGGCCAATGAGCAGTTCTTC.

This rearrangement joins TRBV7-9 to TRBJ1-5; 9 nucleotides match TRBD1. CDR1 is SEHNR and CDR2 is FQNEAQ in the germline V gene (reference sequence). V gave up 1 base and J gave up 3 bases; unmatched junction bases: 7. CDR3 length equals 17 residues. The CDR3 DNA reads as TGTGCCAGCAGCTTAGATGGTGGACAGGGGCTCAATCAGCCCCAGCATTTT. Residues: CASSLDGGQGLNQPQHF.

This sequence joins TRBV5-5 and TRBJ1-3; D is unresolved. Germline CDR1 SGHKS, CDR2 YYEKEE (reference sequence). The V gene lost 4 bases and the J gene lost 3 bases, with 14 bases spanning the gap. The CDR3 covers 15 residues. The CDR3 DNA reads as TGTGCCAGCAGCCAGGAACAGCCTTATGGAAACACCATATATTTT. This sequence encodes CASSQEQPYGNTIYF. Variable domain in full (rest from reference TRBV5-5 and TRBJ1-3): DAGVTQSPTHLIKTRGQQVTLRCSPISGHKSVSWYQQVLGQGPQFIFQYYEKEERGRGNFPDRFSARQFPNYSSELNVNALLLGDSALYLCASSQEQPYGNTIYFGEGSWLTVV.

CDR3 nucleotides: TGTGCCAGCTCACCCGGGACAGACTATGGCTACACCTTC. This sequence encodes CASSPGTDYGYTF. The chain is built from TRBV18 and TRBJ1-2; 7 nucleotides align to TRBD1. V lost 3 bases and J lost 3; bases outside the gene matches: 1. Per germline, CDR1 KGHSH and CDR2 LQKENI. The CDR3 sequence is 13 residues long.

V gene TRBV9 combines with J gene TRBJ1-1; D is undetermined. V lost 4 bases, J lost 0 bases, and 10 bases lay in between. CDR1 is SGDLS and CDR2 is YYNGEE in the germline V gene. This CDR3 has 14 residues. The CDR3 nucleotides are TGTGCCAGCAGCCCCGGTAGTGTGAACACTGAAGCTTTCTTT. Translated: CASSPGSVNTEAFF.

The J gene is TRBJ1-1, the V gene TRBV19; perhaps TRBD1 as D (5 bases). Germline loops: CDR1 LNHDA, CDR2 SQIVND (reference sequence). This CDR3 comprises 16 residues. The ends were cut back, 7 bases at V and 0 bases at J, with 18 bases in the middle. This CDR3 reads CASTGRWGLMNTEAFF. The CDR3 DNA reads TGTGCCAGTACCGGACGGTGGGGCTTGATGAACACTGAAGCTTTCTTT. The complete variable domain, with remaining parts taken from reference TRBV19 and TRBJ1-1, reads DGGITQSPKYLFRKEGQNVTLSCEQNLNHDAMYWYRQDPGQGLRLIYYSQIVNDFQKGDIAEGYSVSREKKESFPLTVTSAQKNPTAFYLCASTGRWGLMNTEAFFGQGTRLTVV.

This chain connects TRBV4-1 to TRBJ2-2; a possible D gene is TRBD1 (6 bases). Trimming took off 1 base at V and 2 bases at J, with 8 bases between the two ends. Germline values: CDR1 MGHRA, CDR2 YSYEKL. The CDR3 consists of 15 residues. The CDR3 reads CASSQVRGNTGELFF. DNA for the CDR3: TGCGCCAGCAGCCAAGTCAGGGGCAACACCGGGGAGCTGTTTTTT.

CDR3 amino acids: CATSADRAGNTIYF. CDR3 coding DNA: TGTGCCACCAGCGCGGACAGGGCAGGAAACACCATATATTTT. This sequence joins TRBV15 and TRBJ1-3; 8 bases match TRBD1. The CDR3 runs 14 residues. V shed 5 bases and J 4 bases; nucleotides not matched to a gene: 4. The germline V gene has CDR1 LNHNV and CDR2 YYDKDF (reference sequence).

As DNA, the CDR3 is TGCGCCAGCAGCTTGGAGGTCGGGAGAAAACTGTTTTTT. Its translation is CASSLEVGRKLFF. This chain uses TRBV5-1 with TRBJ1-4; D gene unclear. Germline V gives CDR1 SGHRS, CDR2 YFSETQ. Trimming cost V 0 bases and J 10 bases, with 10 bases left between them. The length of the CDR3 is 13 residues.

This clone showed up just a few times. The chain combines TRBV10-3 with TRBJ2-3; TRBD2 matches at 9 bases. Unmatched junction bases numbered 6, after V lost 0 bases and J lost 5 bases. CDR1 is ENHRY and CDR2 is SYGVKD in the germline V gene. The CDR3 is 16 amino acids. CDR3 nucleotides: TGTGCCATCAGTGAGTCGATGGCTAGCGGGAAAGATACGCAGTATTTT. Amino acid sequence: CAISESMASGKDTQYF.

The gene calls are TRBV9 and TRBJ2-3; TRBD1 might be the D (6 bases). Germline CDR1 is SGDLS and CDR2 is YYNGEE. The CDR3 is 16 residues long. Between the trimmed V and J ends, which lost 4 bases and 1 base, there was a span of 16 bases. This CDR3 reads CASSPTTGAGTDTQYF. As DNA, the CDR3 is TGTGCCAGCAGCCCCACGACAGGCGCGGGCACAGATACGCAGTATTTT.

The chain employs TRBV3-1 (or the pseudogene TRBV3-2) and TRBJ2-7; TRBD2 aligns across 9 bases. CDR3 length: 15 amino acids. The germline V gene has CDR1 LGHDT and CDR2 YNNKEL (reference sequence). With V trimmed by 2 bases and J by 7 bases, 9 bases remained unmatched. The CDR3 DNA follows: TGTGCCAGCAGCCAAAATCCGGGACTAGCCAATGAGCAGTACTTC. It codes for CASSQNPGLANEQYF.

V usage is TRBV2 and J usage is TRBJ2-1; the match to TRBD2 covers 10 bases. Germline-derived CDR1 and CDR2 are SNHLY and FYNNEI. This CDR3 region has 17 residues. After removal of 7 bases from V and 0 bases from J, the junction contained 9 bases not matched to a gene. DNA for the CDR3: TGTGCCAGCACAGTAGCGGGGGGCTATAGCTCCTACAATGAGCAGTTCTTC. Translation: CASTVAGGYSSYNEQFF.

The chain employs TRBV11-2 and TRBJ1-3, with D tentatively TRBD1 (5 bases). The CDR3 length is 17 residues. Germline V gene lookup returns CDR1 SGHAT and CDR2 FQNNGV. Trimming shortened V by 5 bases and J by 8 bases, and 25 bases separated the two germline ends. The CDR3 bases are TGTGCCAGCAGCCCCCACCCCGGCTCCTCCGGGGGAGACACCATATATTTT. It yields the protein CASSPHPGSSGGDTIYF.

The chain carries TRBV6-6 and TRBJ2-7; possibly TRBD1 for D (6 bases). The CDR3 consists of 13 residues. The V gene lost 8 bases and the J gene lost 4 bases, with 15 bases spanning the gap. The germline V gene has CDR1 MNHNY and CDR2 SVGAGI (reference sequence). The CDR3 here is CASHLTRGYEQYF. As DNA, the CDR3 is TGTGCCAGCCATCTAACCAGGGGATACGAGCAGTACTTC.

This chain joins TRBV5-1 and TRBJ1-5, with 8 bases matching TRBD1. The germline V gene encodes CDR1 SGHRS and CDR2 YFSETQ. The CDR3 has 15 amino acids. Trimming cost V 1 base and J 5 bases; bases outside gene matches: 5. The CDR3 reads CASSLRGQEDQPQHF. The CDR3 bases are TGCGCCAGCAGCTTGAGGGGACAGGAGGATCAGCCCCAGCATTTT.

The chain employs TRBV14 and TRBJ2-7; possible D gene TRBD1, 5 bases. The CDR3 is 13 residues long. In germline, CDR1 is SGHDN, CDR2 FVKESK. Between the trimmed V and J ends, which lost 0 bases and 8 bases, there was a span of 11 bases. The CDR3 nucleotides are TGTGCCAGCAGCCAAGACCCAGGGCCAAAGCAGTACTTC. Translated, it gives CASSQDPGPKQYF.

V usage is TRBV19 and J usage is TRBJ2-2, with 9 bases that match TRBD1. The CDR3 contains 15 residues. Per germline, CDR1 LNHDA and CDR2 SQIVND (reference sequence). J was trimmed by 3 bases and V by 5 bases; bases with no gene match: 4. The CDR3 DNA is TGTGCCAGTAGTGGGGGACAGGGCTACACCGGGGAGCTGTTTTTT. Its translation is CASSGGQGYTGELFF.

The rearrangement joins TRBV4-1 to TRBJ1-6; a possible D gene is TRBD1 (5 bases). The germline CDR1 and CDR2 sequences are MGHRA and YSYEKL. This CDR3 has 21 residues. Trimming took off 4 bases at V and 0 bases at J, with 25 bases between the two ends. The CDR3 nucleotides are TGCGCCAGCAGCCCGAAACCGCCAGGGTTAGGGGCCGGCTCCTATAATTCACCCCTCCACTTT. Its translation is CASSPKPPGLGAGSYNSPLHF.

The chain joins TRBV5-1 to TRBJ1-2, with D tentatively TRBD1 (6 bases). CDR1 is SGHRS and CDR2 is YFSETQ in the germline V gene. V was cut by 7 bases and J by 3 bases, with 16 bases left in between. The CDR3 sequence is 14 residues long. The chain's CDR3 is CASRLGGADYGYTF. CDR3 nucleotide sequence: TGCGCCAGCCGTTTGGGGGGCGCGGACTATGGCTACACCTTC.

Written as DNA, the CDR3 is TGTGCCAGCAGCTTAAACGGGTTGGGCTATGGCTACACCTTC. It codes for CASSLNGLGYGYTF. The V gene is TRBV7-2, the J gene TRBJ1-2, with D unresolved. The CDR3 spans 14 residues. Germline CDR1 is SGHTA and CDR2 is FQGNSA. Between the trimmed V and J ends, which lost 2 bases and 4 bases, there was a span of 11 bases.

The J gene is TRBJ1-2, the V gene TRBV7-2; 7 positions match TRBD1. With V trimmed by 7 bases and J by 6 bases, 17 bases remained unmatched. The CDR3 contains 16 residues. Germline CDR1 is SGHTA and CDR2 is FQGNSA. The DNA for the CDR3 is TGTGCCAGCAACCCAGGTCGGGACAGTTTCTTAGATGGCTACACCTTC. It encodes CASNPGRDSFLDGYTF.

The chain employs TRBV12-3 or TRBV12-4 and TRBJ1-2; TRBD1 matches at 10 bases. V trimming: 10 bases; J trimming: 8 bases; junction bases outside the gene matches: 10. This CDR3 comprises 13 residues. The CDR3 sequence: CAIPGQGFLGYTF. In DNA form, the CDR3 reads TGTGCCATACCGGGACAGGGGTTTCTCGGCTACACCTTC.